The 6 T cell receptor beta chains below all came from one sample that was sequenced in a study of cytomegalovirus exposure and HLA in healthy donors. Sequencing used immunoSEQ multiplex PCR; TCRdb keeps in-frame clones, though not all of them. The sample has tens of thousands of clones; 80% to 85% are singletons. Sequencing used PBMCs. Source of these receptors: a young woman in good health and CMV-seropositive.

This chain links TRBV5-1 with TRBJ1-5; D gene uncertain. This CDR3 has 17 amino acids. The ends were cut back, 5 bases at V and 0 bases at J, with 18 bases in the middle. The germline gives CDR1 SGHRS, CDR2 YFSETQ. The CDR3 sequence is CASRSSPTGDSNQPQHF. The CDR3 nucleotides read TGCGCCAGCAGATCGAGCCCCACGGGAGATAGCAATCAGCCCCAGCATTTT.

The genes are TRBV21-1 and TRBJ2-5; the table's TRBD2 call for D was not verified on the DNA. TRBV21-1 is recorded as a pseudogene. The CDR3 has 16 amino acids. The CDR3 DNA reads as TGTGCCAGCAGTTCCCTGAGCGGGGGCCCCCAAGAGACCCAGTACTTC. Translating it yields CASSSLSGGPQETQYF.

Only a few counts were recorded for this clone. V is TRBV9 and J is TRBJ2-7; tentatively, D is TRBD1 (6 bases). This CDR3 comprises 15 residues. Germline lookup yields CDR1 SGDLS and CDR2 YYNGEE. V lost 0 bases and J 4 bases, leaving 14 bases between the germline ends. The CDR3 reads CASSVGPGQSYEQYF. The CDR3 DNA is TGTGCCAGCAGCGTAGGTCCGGGACAAAGTTACGAGCAGTACTTC.

The CDR3 loop is CASSHGGGAVHTQYF. As DNA, the CDR3 is TGTGCCAGCAGCCACGGAGGGGGCGCCGTCCATACGCAGTATTTT. The chain carries TRBV6-5 and TRBJ2-3; tentatively, D is TRBD1 (7 bases). Trimming removed 6 bases from V and 7 bases from J, with 20 bases in between. This CDR3 spans 15 amino acids. Looked up from germline, CDR1 is MNHEY and CDR2 is SVGAGI.

The V call is TRBV11-2, the J call TRBJ2-7, with 10 bases that match TRBD1. The CDR3 totals 14 residues. The junction had 7 bases not matched to a gene; V was cut back by 5 bases and J by 6 bases. Germline V gives CDR1 SGHAT, CDR2 FQNNGV. The CDR3 nucleotides are TGTGCCAGCAGCCCTAGGACAGGGGGGGGCGAGCAGTACTTC. Protein: CASSPRTGGGEQYF.

The genes are TRBV9 and TRBJ2-7; the match to TRBD2 covers 7 bases. The germline gives CDR1 SGDLS, CDR2 YYNGEE. There are 15 residues in the CDR3. Trimming at V came to 0 bases and at J to 4 bases, leaving 7 bases not matched to a gene. DNA for the CDR3: TGTGCCAGCAGCGTAGAGGGTAGCGGGCTATACGAGCAGTACTTC. Translation gives CASSVEGSGLYEQYF.